These 8 T cell receptor beta chains originate from one sample sequenced in a study of T cell changes during pregnancy in multiple sclerosis (dated by TCRdb to the late 2010s). The protocol used for the library was the immunoSEQ multiplex PCR assay. Not all clones reach the TCRdb copy of this immuneACCESS table, which keeps in-frame sequences only. Checked studies attribute under half of the gap to unresolved V genes and leave the rest unexplained. The table for this sample lists 90,000 to 150,000 clones; about 94% of them were counted only once. Of the sample, around 6% is held by the ten largest clones. This specimen was peripheral blood, taken before pregnancy. The source of these receptors is a female donor with multiple sclerosis, enrolled in a pregnancy study.

This chain joins TRBV10-3 and TRBJ1-4; D not resolved. Germline CDR1 ENHRY, CDR2 SYGVKD. CDR3 length: 14 residues. The V and J ends lost 6 bases and 7 bases respectively, with 15 bases between them. CDR3 in amino acids: CAISDQRSGEKLFF. Here the CDR3 DNA reads TGTGCCATCAGCGACCAAAGGTCGGGTGAAAAACTGTTTTTT.

The chain carries TRBV28 and TRBJ2-7, with D uncertain. V was shortened by 5 bases and J by 0 bases, with 11 bases between the two germline ends. The CDR3 contains 14 residues. CDR1 MDHEN and CDR2 SYDVKM come from the germline V gene. DNA of the CDR3: TGTGCCAGCAGTCGACAACCCCCCTCCTACGAGCAGTACTTC. It translates to CASSRQPPSYEQYF.

The V call is TRBV5-1, the J call TRBJ2-3, with D possibly TRBD2 on 5 matching bases. Trimming took off 4 bases at V and 2 bases at J, with 11 bases between the two ends. The CDR3 spans 14 residues. Germline V lookup: CDR1 SGHRS, CDR2 YFSETQ. CDR3 coding DNA: TGCGCCAGCAGCCCTCCGACTAACACAGATACGCAGTATTTT. Its protein is CASSPPTNTDTQYF.

J is TRBJ1-2 and V is TRBV7-8; D unresolved. The germline V gene encodes CDR1 SGHVS and CDR2 FQNEAQ. The CDR3 loop spans 12 amino acids. Trimming cost V 4 bases and J 7 bases, with 10 bases left between them. CDR3 in DNA: TGTGCCAGCAGCTCCGGAGGCTCTGGCTACACCTTC. This gives the protein CASSSGGSGYTF.

V and J are TRBV30 and TRBJ1-2; 11 nucleotides agree with TRBD1. V lost 5 bases to trimming and J lost 6 bases; unmatched junction nucleotides: 2. Germline V lookup: CDR1 GTSNPN, CDR2 SVGIG (reference sequence). The CDR3 consists of 12 residues. CDR3 sequence: CAWGTGGNGYTF. The CDR3 DNA reads TGTGCCTGGGGGACAGGGGGAAATGGCTACACCTTC.

The table lists this clone with a count of one. The rearrangement uses TRBV7-9 and TRBJ1-2; TRBD1 agrees at 10 bases. The germline V gene encodes CDR1 SEHNR and CDR2 FQNEAQ (reference sequence). The CDR3 extends over 15 amino acids. The ends lost 5 bases at V and 4 bases at J; junction bases unmatched: 7. CDR3 in DNA: TGTGCCAGCAGCCCGGGGACAGGGGTGGGCTATGGCTACACCTTC. Encoded protein: CASSPGTGVGYGYTF.

This chain joins TRBV20-1 and TRBJ2-7, with no clear D. CDR1 and CDR2 from the germline V gene are DFQATT and SNEGSKA (reference sequence). Trimming pared 6 bases from V and 2 bases from J, leaving 8 bases between. This CDR3 contains 11 residues. In DNA form, the CDR3 reads TGCAGTGCCCCAGGCCCCTACGAGCAGTACTTC. This codes for CSAPGPYEQYF.

The chain is built from TRBV29-1 and TRBJ1-2, with a tentative D call TRBD1 (6 bases). Between the trimmed V and J ends, which lost 0 bases and 8 bases, there was a span of 22 bases. Germline CDR1 is SQVTM and CDR2 is ANQGSEA. The CDR3 totals 16 residues. The CDR3 region has the DNA TGCAGCGTTGAAGAAGTAGATATCAGGGGTCGGGTGGGCTACACCTTC. Encoded protein: CSVEEVDIRGRVGYTF.